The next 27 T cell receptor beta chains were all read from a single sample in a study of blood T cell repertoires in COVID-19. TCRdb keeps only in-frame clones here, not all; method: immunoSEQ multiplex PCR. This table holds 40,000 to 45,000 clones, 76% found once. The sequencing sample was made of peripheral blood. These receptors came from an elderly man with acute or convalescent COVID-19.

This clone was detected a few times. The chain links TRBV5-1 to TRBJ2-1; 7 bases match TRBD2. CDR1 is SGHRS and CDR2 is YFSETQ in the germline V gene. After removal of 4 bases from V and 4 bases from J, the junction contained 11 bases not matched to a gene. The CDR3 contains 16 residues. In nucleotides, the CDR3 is TGCGCCAGCAGCCTGGGGAGGGGCGGGACTTACAATGAGCAGTTCTTC. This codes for CASSLGRGGTYNEQFF.

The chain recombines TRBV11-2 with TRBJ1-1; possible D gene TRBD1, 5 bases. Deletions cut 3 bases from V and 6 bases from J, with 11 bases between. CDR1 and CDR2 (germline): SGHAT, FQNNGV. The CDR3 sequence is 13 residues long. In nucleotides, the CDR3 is TGTGCCAGCAGCTTCGCGGGGGGGGCTGAAGCTTTCTTT. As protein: CASSFAGGAEAFF.

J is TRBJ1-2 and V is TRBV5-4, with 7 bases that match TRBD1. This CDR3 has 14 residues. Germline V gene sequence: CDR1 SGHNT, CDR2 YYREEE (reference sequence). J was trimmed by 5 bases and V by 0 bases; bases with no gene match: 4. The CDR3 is CASSLDRGPYGYTF. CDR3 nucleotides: TGTGCCAGCAGCTTGGACAGGGGCCCGTATGGCTACACCTTC.

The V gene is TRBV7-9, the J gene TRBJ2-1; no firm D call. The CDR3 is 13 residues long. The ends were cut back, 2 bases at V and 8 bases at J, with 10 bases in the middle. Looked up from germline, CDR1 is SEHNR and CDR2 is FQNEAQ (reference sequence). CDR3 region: CASSLNSIDEQFF. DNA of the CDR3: TGTGCCAGCAGCTTAAACTCCATCGATGAGCAGTTCTTC.

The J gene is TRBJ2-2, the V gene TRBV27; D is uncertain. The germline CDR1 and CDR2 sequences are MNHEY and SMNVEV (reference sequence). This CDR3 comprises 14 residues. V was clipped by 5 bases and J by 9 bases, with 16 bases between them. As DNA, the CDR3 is TGTGCCAGCAGTCCACAAGTTTCGGGTCGGGAGCTGTTTTTT. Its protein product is CASSPQVSGRELFF.

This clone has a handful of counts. In DNA form, the CDR3 reads TGCGCCAGCTCCGAGGGGACAGGGCCAACCGGGGAGCTGTTTTTT. Protein sequence: CASSEGTGPTGELFF. The chain joins TRBV5-1 to TRBJ2-2, with 9 nucleotides matching TRBD1. The V and J ends lost 7 bases and 5 bases, in that order; junction bases with no gene match: 9. This CDR3 is built from 15 residues. Germline V gives CDR1 SGHRS, CDR2 YFSETQ.

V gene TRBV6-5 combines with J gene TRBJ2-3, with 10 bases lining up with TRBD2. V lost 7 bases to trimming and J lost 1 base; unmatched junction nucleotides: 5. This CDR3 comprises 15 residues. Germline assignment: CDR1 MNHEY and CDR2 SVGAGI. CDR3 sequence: CASTLLAGRTDTQYF. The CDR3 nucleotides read TGTGCCAGCACCCTACTAGCGGGGCGCACAGATACGCAGTATTTT.

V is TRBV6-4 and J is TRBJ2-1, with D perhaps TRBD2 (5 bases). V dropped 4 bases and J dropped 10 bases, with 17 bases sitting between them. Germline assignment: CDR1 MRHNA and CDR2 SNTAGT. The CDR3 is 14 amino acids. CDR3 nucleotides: TGTGCCAGCAGTGTCAGCGGCCGTGAGAGGGAGCAGTTCTTC. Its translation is CASSVSGREREQFF.

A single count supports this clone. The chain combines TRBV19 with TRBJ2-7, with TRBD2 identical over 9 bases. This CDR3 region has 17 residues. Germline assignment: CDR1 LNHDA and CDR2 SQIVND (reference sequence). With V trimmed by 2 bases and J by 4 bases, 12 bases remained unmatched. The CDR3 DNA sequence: TGTGCCAGTAGTATAAGGCCTAGCGGGATCGGACTATACGAGCAGTACTTC. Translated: CASSIRPSGIGLYEQYF.

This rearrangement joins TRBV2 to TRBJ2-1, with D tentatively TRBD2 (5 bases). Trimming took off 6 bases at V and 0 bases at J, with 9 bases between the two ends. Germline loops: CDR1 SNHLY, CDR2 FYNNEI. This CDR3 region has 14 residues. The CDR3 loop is CASRPGTSYNEQFF. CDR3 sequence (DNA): TGTGCCAGCAGGCCGGGAACCTCCTACAATGAGCAGTTCTTC.

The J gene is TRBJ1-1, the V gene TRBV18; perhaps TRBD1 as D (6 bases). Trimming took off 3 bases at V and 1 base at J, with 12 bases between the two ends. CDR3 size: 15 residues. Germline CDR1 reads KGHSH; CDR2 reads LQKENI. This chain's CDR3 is CASSPEQGRNTEAFF. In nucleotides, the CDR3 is TGTGCCAGCTCACCTGAACAGGGTAGGAACACTGAAGCTTTCTTT.

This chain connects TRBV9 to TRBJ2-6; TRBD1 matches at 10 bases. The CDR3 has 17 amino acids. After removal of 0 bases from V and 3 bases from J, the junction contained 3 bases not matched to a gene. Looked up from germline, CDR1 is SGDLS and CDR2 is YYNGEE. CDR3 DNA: TGTGCCAGCAGCGTAGGGACAGGGGGGGTTGGGGCCAACGTCCTGACTTTC. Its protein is CASSVGTGGVGANVLTF.

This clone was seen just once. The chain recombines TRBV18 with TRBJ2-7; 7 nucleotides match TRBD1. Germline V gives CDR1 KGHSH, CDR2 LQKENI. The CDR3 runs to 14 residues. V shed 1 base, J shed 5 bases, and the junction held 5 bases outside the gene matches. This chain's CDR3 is CASSPRQGRNEQYF. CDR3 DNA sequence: TGTGCCAGCTCACCACGACAGGGTAGGAACGAGCAGTACTTC. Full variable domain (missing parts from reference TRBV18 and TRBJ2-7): NAGVMQNPRHLVRRRGQEARLRCSPMKGHSHVYWYRQLPEEGLKFMVYLQKENIIDESGMPKERFSAEFPKEGPSILRIQQVVRGDSAAYFCASSPRQGRNEQYFGPGTRLTVT.

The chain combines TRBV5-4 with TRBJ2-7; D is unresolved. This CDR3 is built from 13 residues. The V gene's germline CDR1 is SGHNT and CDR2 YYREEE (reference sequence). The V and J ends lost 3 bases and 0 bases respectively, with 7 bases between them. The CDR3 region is CASSSFSSYEQYF. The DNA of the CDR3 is TGTGCCAGCAGCTCGTTTAGCTCCTACGAGCAGTACTTC.

The CDR3 sequence: CASSASLAGGSNTGELFF. CDR3 nucleotides: TGTGCCAGCAGCGCGTCTCTAGCGGGAGGTTCAAACACCGGGGAGCTGTTTTTT. The V gene is TRBV9, the J gene TRBJ2-2; 11 bases are a match to TRBD2. The CDR3 loop spans 18 amino acids. J lost 2 bases, V lost 3 bases, and 9 bases had no gene match. The germline V gene encodes CDR1 SGDLS and CDR2 YYNGEE.

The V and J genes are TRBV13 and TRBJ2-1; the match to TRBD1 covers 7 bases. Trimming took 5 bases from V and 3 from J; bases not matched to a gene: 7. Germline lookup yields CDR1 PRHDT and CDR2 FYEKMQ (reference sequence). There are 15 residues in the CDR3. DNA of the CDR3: TGTGCCAGCAGCGTGGTAGGGACAGTCTACAATGAGCAGTTCTTC. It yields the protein CASSVVGTVYNEQFF.

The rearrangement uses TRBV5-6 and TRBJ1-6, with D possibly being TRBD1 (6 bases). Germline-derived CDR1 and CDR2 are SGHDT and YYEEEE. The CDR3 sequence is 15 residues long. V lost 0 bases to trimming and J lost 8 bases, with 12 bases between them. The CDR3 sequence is CASSLGRRGYSPLHF. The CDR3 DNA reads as TGTGCCAGCAGCTTGGGACGAAGGGGGTATTCACCCCTCCACTTT.

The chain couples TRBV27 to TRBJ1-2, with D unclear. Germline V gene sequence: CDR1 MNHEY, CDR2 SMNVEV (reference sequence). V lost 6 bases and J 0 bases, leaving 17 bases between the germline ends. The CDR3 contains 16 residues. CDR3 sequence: CASRPTGSLANYGYTF. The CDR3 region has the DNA TGTGCCAGCAGGCCCACCGGGTCCCTAGCTAACTATGGCTACACCTTC.

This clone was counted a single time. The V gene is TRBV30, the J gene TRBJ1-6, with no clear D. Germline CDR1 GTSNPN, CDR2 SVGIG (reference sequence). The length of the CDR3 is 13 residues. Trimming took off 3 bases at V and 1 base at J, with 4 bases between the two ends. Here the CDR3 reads CAWRTSYNSPLHF. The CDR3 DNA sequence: TGTGCCTGGAGGACATCCTATAATTCACCCCTCCACTTT.

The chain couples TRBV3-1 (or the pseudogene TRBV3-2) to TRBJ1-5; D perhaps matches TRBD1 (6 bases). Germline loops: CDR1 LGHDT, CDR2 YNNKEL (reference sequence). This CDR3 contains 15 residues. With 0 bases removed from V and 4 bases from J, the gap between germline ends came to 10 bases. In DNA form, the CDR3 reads TGTGCCAGCAGCCAAGAAGGAGGACAGAATCAGCCCCAGCATTTT. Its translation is CASSQEGGQNQPQHF.

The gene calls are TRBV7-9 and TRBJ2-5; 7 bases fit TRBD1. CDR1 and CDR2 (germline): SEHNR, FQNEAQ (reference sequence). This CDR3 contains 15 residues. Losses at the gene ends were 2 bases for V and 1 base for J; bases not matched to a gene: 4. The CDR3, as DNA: TGTGCCAGCAGCTTACGTGGGACAGCCCAAGAGACCCAGTACTTC. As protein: CASSLRGTAQETQYF.

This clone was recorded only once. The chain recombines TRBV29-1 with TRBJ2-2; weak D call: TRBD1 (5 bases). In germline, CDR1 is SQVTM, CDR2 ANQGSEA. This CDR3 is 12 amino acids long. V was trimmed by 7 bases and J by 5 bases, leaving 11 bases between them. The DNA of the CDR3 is TGCAGCGCTAGGACACCGACCGGGGAGCTGTTTTTT. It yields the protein CSARTPTGELFF.

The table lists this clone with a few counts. In DNA, the CDR3 is TGTGCCAGCAGCTTGACAATAGAGCGGGAGACAGATACGCAGTATTTT. This codes for CASSLTIERETDTQYF. The chain joins TRBV5-6 to TRBJ2-3; 8 nucleotides align to TRBD2. Unmatched junction bases numbered 7, after V lost 1 base and J lost 3 bases. CDR1 is SGHDT, CDR2 YYEEEE, per germline. The CDR3 is made up of 16 amino acids.

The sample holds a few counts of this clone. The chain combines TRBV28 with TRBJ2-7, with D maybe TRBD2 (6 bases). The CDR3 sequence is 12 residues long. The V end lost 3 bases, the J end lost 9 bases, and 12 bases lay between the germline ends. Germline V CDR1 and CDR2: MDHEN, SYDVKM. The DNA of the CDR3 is TGTGCCAGCAGTTTTAGCGGTCTAGGGCAGTACTTC. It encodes CASSFSGLGQYF. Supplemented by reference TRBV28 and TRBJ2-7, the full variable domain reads DVKVTQSSRYLVKRTGEKVFLECVQDMDHENMFWYRQDPGLGLRLIYFSYDVKMKEKGDIPEGYSVSREKKERFSLILESASTNQTSMYLCASSFSGLGQYFGPGTRLTVT.

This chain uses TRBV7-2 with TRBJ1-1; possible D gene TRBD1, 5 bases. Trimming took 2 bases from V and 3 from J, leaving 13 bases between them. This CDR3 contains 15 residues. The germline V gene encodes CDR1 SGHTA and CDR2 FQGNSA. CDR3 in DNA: TGTGCCAGCAGCTTATTTAGGGGCTCGGACACTGAAGCTTTCTTT. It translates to CASSLFRGSDTEAFF.

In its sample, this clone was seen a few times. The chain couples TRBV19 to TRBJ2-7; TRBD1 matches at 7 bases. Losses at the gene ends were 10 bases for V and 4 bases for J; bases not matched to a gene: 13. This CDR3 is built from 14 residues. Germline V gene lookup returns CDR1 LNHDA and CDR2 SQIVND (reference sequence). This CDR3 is CATQPARGIYEQYF. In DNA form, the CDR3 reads TGTGCCACCCAGCCAGCCAGGGGGATATACGAGCAGTACTTC.

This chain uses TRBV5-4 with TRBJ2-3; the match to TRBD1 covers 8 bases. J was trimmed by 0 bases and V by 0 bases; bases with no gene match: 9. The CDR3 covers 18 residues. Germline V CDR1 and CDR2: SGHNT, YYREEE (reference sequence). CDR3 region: CASSLVGGRGPSTDTQYF. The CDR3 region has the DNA TGTGCCAGCAGCTTGGTAGGCGGCAGGGGGCCTAGCACAGATACGCAGTATTTT.